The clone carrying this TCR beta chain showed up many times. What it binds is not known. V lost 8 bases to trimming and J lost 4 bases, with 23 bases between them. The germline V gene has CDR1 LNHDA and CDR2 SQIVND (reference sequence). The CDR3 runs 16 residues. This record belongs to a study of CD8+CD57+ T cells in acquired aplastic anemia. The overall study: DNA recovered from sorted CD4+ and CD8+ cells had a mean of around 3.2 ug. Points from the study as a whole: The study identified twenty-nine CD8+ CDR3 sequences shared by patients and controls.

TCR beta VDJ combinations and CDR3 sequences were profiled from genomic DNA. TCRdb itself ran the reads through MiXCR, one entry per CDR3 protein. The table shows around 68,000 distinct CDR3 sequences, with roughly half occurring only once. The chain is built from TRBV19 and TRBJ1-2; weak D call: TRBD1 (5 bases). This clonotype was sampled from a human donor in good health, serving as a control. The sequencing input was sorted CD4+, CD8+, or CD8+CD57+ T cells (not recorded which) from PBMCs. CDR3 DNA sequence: TGTGCCAGTCGCGGGACGGGACCTCGGAGGACCTATGGCTACACCTTC. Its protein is CASRGTGPRRTYGYTF.